The 10 T cell receptor beta chains reported below all come from one sample, sequenced in a study of T cells in Graves' hyperthyroidism and ophthalmopathy. Amplified regions were TCR beta CDR3 sequences from RNA transcripts. A set of HTBI primers served as the primers for a first-round RT-PCR of the TCR CDR3. TCRdb reprocessed the multiplex PCR reads via MiXCR and lists one record per CDR3 protein. Of approximately 600,000 distinct CDR3 sequences in the sample, around 21% are singletons; the top ten hold around a third. Sequenced: blood. These receptors originate from a man aged 30 to 45 with Graves' ophthalmopathy.

The chain is built from TRBV28 and TRBJ2-3; D gene ambiguous. Germline CDR1 reads MDHEN; CDR2 reads SYDVKM. The CDR3 loop spans 12 amino acids. Trimming pared 11 bases from V and 1 base from J, leaving 10 bases between. CDR3 region: CASRVGTDTQYF. DNA for the CDR3: TGTGCCTCCCGGGTGGGCACAGATACGCAGTATTTT. The complete variable domain, with remaining parts taken from reference TRBV28 and TRBJ2-3, reads DVKVTQSSRYLVKRTGEKVFLECVQDMDHENMFWYRQDPGLGLRLIYFSYDVKMKEKGDIPEGYSVSREKKERFSLILESASTNQTSMYLCASRVGTDTQYFGPGTRLTVL.

This clonotype was detected only a few times. The CDR3 sequence: CASSLLGTGDYGYTF. CDR3 nucleotides: TGTGCCAGCAGCCTCCTCGGGACAGGGGACTATGGCTACACCTTC. The chain uses TRBV3-1 and TRBJ1-2; TRBD1 aligns across 10 bases. This CDR3 has 15 amino acids. Trimming at V came to 4 bases and at J to 3 bases, leaving 5 bases not matched to a gene. Germline CDR1 LGHDT, CDR2 YNNKEL (reference sequence). The complete variable domain, with remaining parts taken from reference TRBV3-1 and TRBJ1-2, reads DTAVSQTPKYLVTQMGNDKSIKCEQNLGHDTMYWYKQDSKKFLKIMFSYNNKELIINETVPNRFSPKSPDKAHLNLHINSLELGDSAVYFCASSLLGTGDYGYTFGSGTRLTVV.

In this sample, this clonotype turned up many times. The rearrangement joins TRBV7-2 to TRBJ1-1, with 11 bases lining up with TRBD1. Germline CDR1 is SGHTA and CDR2 is FQGNSA. The CDR3 runs to 15 residues. Unmatched junction bases numbered 8, after V lost 3 bases and J lost 8 bases. CDR3 residues: CASSFPPGQGVEAFF. The CDR3 DNA follows: TGTGCCAGCAGCTTTCCTCCGGGACAGGGGGTCGAAGCTTTCTTT. The full variable domain, in which reference TRBV7-2 and TRBJ1-1 provide the parts outside the CDR3, is GAGVSQSPSNKVTEKGKDVELRCDPISGHTALYWYRQSLGQGLEFLIYFQGNSAPDKSGLPSDRFSAERTGGSVSTLTIQRTQQEDSAVYLCASSFPPGQGVEAFFGQGTRLTVV.

Many counts were recorded for this clonotype. J is TRBJ1-1 and V is TRBV2, with TRBD1 identical over 11 bases. Germline V gene lookup returns CDR1 SNHLY and CDR2 FYNNEI. The CDR3 runs to 15 residues. Trimming removed 7 bases from V and 4 bases from J; junction bases left unmatched: 8. The CDR3 is CASTTGQGASTEAFF. CDR3 nucleotides: TGTGCCAGCACCACCGGACAGGGGGCGAGCACTGAAGCTTTCTTT.

The gene calls are TRBV19 and TRBJ2-3; 11 nucleotides agree with TRBD2. The germline V gene encodes CDR1 LNHDA and CDR2 SQIVND (reference sequence). V shed 7 bases, J shed 4 bases, and the junction held 25 bases outside the gene matches. The length of the CDR3 is 21 residues. The CDR3 spells CASTPYTLAGGPTSPPDTQYF. DNA of the CDR3: TGTGCCAGTACCCCCTACACCTTAGCGGGAGGGCCTACCTCGCCCCCAGATACGCAGTATTTT.

This clonotype was counted only a few times. The chain has TRBV2 and TRBJ2-1; 8 bases fit TRBD2. Germline assignment: CDR1 SNHLY and CDR2 FYNNEI. This CDR3 spans 14 amino acids. With V trimmed by 6 bases and J by 3 bases, 4 bases remained unmatched. In nucleotides, the CDR3 is TGTGCCAGCAGAGTCACTAGCGGCTACAATGAGCAGTTCTTC. It encodes CASRVTSGYNEQFF.

The chain joins TRBV29-1 to TRBJ2-1, with 11 nucleotides matching TRBD2. The ends lost 7 bases at V and 0 bases at J; junction bases unmatched: 11. The length of the CDR3 is 17 residues. The germline CDR1 and CDR2 sequences are SQVTM and ANQGSEA. The CDR3 DNA reads TGCAGCGCAACCGGGACTAGCGGAGATATCTCCTACAATGAGCAGTTCTTC. It yields the protein CSATGTSGDISYNEQFF.

This clonotype was picked up a small number of times. The chain couples TRBV12-3 or TRBV12-4 to TRBJ1-4; 8 bases fit TRBD1. The V segment lost 5 bases and the J segment 7 bases; nucleotides outside the gene matches: 6. The CDR3 sequence is 14 residues long. CDR3 residues: CASSAGGRVEKLFF. The CDR3 DNA reads as TGTGCCAGCAGTGCAGGGGGCCGGGTTGAAAAACTGTTTTTT.

This clonotype occurred many times. The chain recombines TRBV28 with TRBJ1-5; tentatively, D is TRBD1 (5 bases). V was pared by 4 bases and J by 0 bases, with 10 bases between. Germline V CDR1 and CDR2: MDHEN, SYDVKM. This CDR3 is 15 amino acids long. Here the CDR3 DNA reads TGTGCCAGCAGTTCAGGGTCCGATAGCAATCAGCCCCAGCATTTT. Protein: CASSSGSDSNQPQHF.

The chain recombines TRBV10-3 with TRBJ2-3; 8 positions match TRBD2. The CDR3 runs 15 residues. Unmatched junction bases numbered 8, after V lost 7 bases and J lost 2 bases. The germline CDR1 and CDR2 sequences are ENHRY and SYGVKD. Written as DNA, the CDR3 is TGTGCCATCACTCGAAGCGGGAGCGACACAGATACGCAGTATTTT. It encodes CAITRSGSDTDTQYF.